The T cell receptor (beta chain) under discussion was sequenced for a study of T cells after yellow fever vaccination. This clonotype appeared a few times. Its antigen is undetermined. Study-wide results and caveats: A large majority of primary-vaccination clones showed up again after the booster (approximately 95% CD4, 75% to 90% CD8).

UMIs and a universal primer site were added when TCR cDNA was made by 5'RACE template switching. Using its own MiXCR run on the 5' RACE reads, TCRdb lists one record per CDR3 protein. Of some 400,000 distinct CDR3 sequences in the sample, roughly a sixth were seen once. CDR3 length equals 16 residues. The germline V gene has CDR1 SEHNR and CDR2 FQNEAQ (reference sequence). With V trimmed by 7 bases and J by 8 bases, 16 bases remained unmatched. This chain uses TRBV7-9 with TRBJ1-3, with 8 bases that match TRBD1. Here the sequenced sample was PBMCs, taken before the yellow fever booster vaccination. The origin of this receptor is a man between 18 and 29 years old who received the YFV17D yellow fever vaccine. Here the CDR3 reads CASTDSTGQAVYTIYF. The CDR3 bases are TGTGCCAGCACCGACTCCACGGGACAGGCTGTTTACACCATATATTTT.